These 27 T cell receptor beta chains share one sample of origin, sequenced in a study of cytomegalovirus exposure and HLA in healthy donors. It was with 60 Vbeta and 13 Jbeta primers that the PCR ran. Assay used: immunoSEQ multiplex PCR; TCRdb lists only in-frame clones, some missing. The sample holds about 170,000 clones, approximately 59% seen once. The sequenced material came from PBMCs. Receptor source: a man aged 40-55 years in good health and CMV-seronegative.

This clone appeared a few times. J is TRBJ2-3 and V is TRBV9; TRBD2 agrees at 12 bases. The CDR3 runs 18 residues. Germline V gene data show CDR1 as SGDLS and CDR2 as YYNGEE. The V gene end was trimmed by 0 bases and the J gene end by 2 bases; junction bases not matched to a gene: 7. The DNA of the CDR3 is TGTGCCAGCAGCGTAGGACTAGCGGGGGCCCGGGACACAGATACGCAGTATTTT. Translating gives CASSVGLAGARDTDTQYF.

Note on this clone: At the DNA level, this CDR3 is encoded by other sequences in the same sample as well. The chain combines TRBV5-1 with TRBJ2-1, with TRBD2 matching over 11 bases. The CDR3 runs 16 residues. Per the germline V gene, CDR1 is SGHRS and CDR2 is YFSETQ. V was pared by 1 base and J by 2 bases, with 2 bases of the junction left unmatched. Written as DNA, the CDR3 is TGCGCCAGCAGCTTGACTAGCGGGGGACCCTACAATGAGCAGTTCTTC. Amino acid sequence: CASSLTSGGPYNEQFF.

The V and J genes are TRBV15 and TRBJ2-1; the match to TRBD2 covers 14 bases. This CDR3 region has 21 residues. After removal of 0 bases from V and 8 bases from J, the junction contained 18 bases not matched to a gene. Per the germline V gene, CDR1 is LNHNV and CDR2 is YYDKDF (reference sequence). The CDR3 DNA sequence: TGTGCCACCAGCAGAGATTTCCGACTAGCGGGGGGGGAAAACCTACATGATGAGCAGTTCTTC. Protein product: CATSRDFRLAGGENLHDEQFF.

V gene TRBV6-5 combines with J gene TRBJ1-5; D gene uncertain. This CDR3 is 13 amino acids long. V was clipped by 11 bases and J by 2 bases, with 13 bases between them. Germline CDR1 reads MNHEY; CDR2 reads SVGAGI. The CDR3 nucleotides read TGTGCCGCGAGGAGGTCTCGCAATCAGCCCCAGCATTTT. It specifies CAARRSRNQPQHF.

In this sample, this clone turned up once. The J gene is TRBJ2-5, the V gene TRBV5-8; 13 nucleotides line up with TRBD2. The end of the DNA fits TRBJ2-7 better, so the J call may be wrong. Germline CDR1 is SGHTS and CDR2 is YDEGEE. CDR3 length: 19 amino acids. CDR3 in amino acids: CASSLSGLAGRYRVYEQYF. CDR3 in DNA: TGTGCCAGCAGCTTGTCGGGACTAGCGGGGCGTTATCGGGTTTACGAGCAGTACTTC.

V is TRBV5-6 and J is TRBJ2-5; 15 bases line up with TRBD2. This CDR3 comprises 17 residues. With 4 bases clipped from V and 8 bases from J, the junction kept 12 bases outside the gene matches. From germline, CDR1 is SGHDT and CDR2 YYEEEE. The CDR3 sequence is CASSHARTSGRASTQYF. DNA of the CDR3: TGTGCCAGCAGCCACGCTAGGACTAGCGGGAGGGCCAGTACCCAGTACTTC. The full variable domain, with the rest looked up from reference TRBV5-6 and TRBJ2-5, is DAGVTQSPTHLIKTRGQQVTLRCSPKSGHDTVSWYQQALGQGPQFIFQYYEEEERQRGNFPDRFSGHQFPNYSSELNVNALLLGDSALYLCASSHARTSGRASTQYFGPGTRLLVL.

The rearrangement uses TRBV11-3 and TRBJ2-2; TRBD2 aligns across 11 bases. CDR1 SGHNT and CDR2 YENEEA come from the germline V gene. The CDR3 loop spans 16 amino acids. Trimming cost V 5 bases and J 5 bases; bases outside gene matches: 7. The CDR3 DNA reads as TGTGCCAGCAGCGAGTCTAGCGGGGGGAGGACCGGGGAGCTGTTTTTT. Translated, it gives CASSESSGGRTGELFF. The full variable domain, in which reference TRBV11-3 and TRBJ2-2 provide the parts outside the CDR3, is EAGVVQSPRYKIIEKKQPVAFWCNPISGHNTLYWYLQNLGQGPELLIRYENEEAVDDSQLPKDRFSAERLKGVDSTLKIQPAELGDSAVYLCASSESSGGRTGELFFGEGSRLTVL.

This clone turned up a few times. V and J are TRBV5-1 and TRBJ2-1; 9 bases are a match to TRBD2. Germline V gives CDR1 SGHRS, CDR2 YFSETQ. The CDR3 is made up of 16 amino acids. V dropped 0 bases and J dropped 9; count of bases not matched to a gene: 10. The CDR3 loop is CASSLAGGTSISEQFF. As DNA, the CDR3 is TGCGCCAGCAGCTTGGCCGGAGGGACTAGCATTTCTGAGCAGTTCTTC.

The chain employs TRBV5-6 and TRBJ2-5; D might be TRBD1 (5 bases). The last part of the DNA fits TRBJ2-7 better; the J call may be wrong. The CDR3 runs 15 residues. The germline CDR1 and CDR2 sequences are SGHDT and YYEEEE. Here the CDR3 DNA reads TGTGCCAGCAGCACCAAGACAGAAACGATCTACGAGCAGTACTTC. Its protein is CASSTKTETIYEQYF.

The rearrangement joins TRBV28 to TRBJ1-1; 10 bases match TRBD1. In germline, CDR1 is MDHEN, CDR2 SYDVKM. This CDR3 has 16 amino acids. The V and J ends lost 5 bases and 1 base, in that order; junction bases with no gene match: 7. CDR3 nucleotide sequence: TGTGCCAGCAGTCCTCGGGACAGGGGAACGAACACTGAAGCTTTCTTT. Its translation is CASSPRDRGTNTEAFF.

As to this clone: Its ends do not fully match the called genes, so a read error is possible. This chain joins TRBV15 and TRBJ2-7; D unclear. CDR1 and CDR2 (germline): LNHNV, YYDKDF (reference sequence). This CDR3 contains 13 residues. The CDR3 region is CATCSGSSYEQYF. As DNA, the CDR3 is TGTGCCACCTGCAGTGGCAGTTCCTACGAGCAGTACTTC.

The chain employs TRBV5-4 and TRBJ2-3, with 11 bases identical to TRBD2. Losses at the gene ends were 4 bases for V and 0 bases for J; bases not matched to a gene: 1. This CDR3 is 15 amino acids long. The germline V gene has CDR1 SGHNT and CDR2 YYREEE (reference sequence). CDR3 DNA: TGTGCCAGCAGCCGGACTAGCGGGAGCACAGATACGCAGTATTTT. This codes for CASSRTSGSTDTQYF.

The chain uses TRBV9 and TRBJ1-4; the match to TRBD1 covers 8 bases. The germline V gene has CDR1 SGDLS and CDR2 YYNGEE. This CDR3 region has 15 residues. The junction had 6 bases not matched to a gene; V was cut back by 3 bases and J by 5 bases. The CDR3 loop reads CASSATGQENEKLFF. CDR3 bases: TGTGCCAGCAGCGCCACGGGACAGGAGAATGAAAAACTGTTTTTT.

The chain carries TRBV10-3 and TRBJ2-5; D is ambiguous. CDR1 is ENHRY, CDR2 SYGVKD, per germline. Deletions cut 0 bases from V and 7 bases from J, with 12 bases between. This CDR3 contains 14 residues. The CDR3 nucleotides are TGTGCCATCAGTGAGTCGGTGGAGCGAGGGACCCAGTACTTC. Amino acid sequence: CAISESVERGTQYF.

This clone was detected a few times. This rearrangement joins TRBV11-3 to TRBJ2-5, with 11 nucleotides matching TRBD1. Trimming at V came to 4 bases and at J to 4 bases, leaving 5 bases not matched to a gene. Germline V CDR1 and CDR2: SGHNT, YENEEA. The CDR3 is 15 residues long. As DNA, the CDR3 is TGTGCCAGCAGCTCAGGACAGGGGGCACCAGAGACCCAGTACTTC. Its protein product is CASSSGQGAPETQYF. Together with reference TRBV11-3 and TRBJ2-5, the CDR3 gives the full variable domain: EAGVVQSPRYKIIEKKQPVAFWCNPISGHNTLYWYLQNLGQGPELLIRYENEEAVDDSQLPKDRFSAERLKGVDSTLKIQPAELGDSAVYLCASSSGQGAPETQYFGPGTRLLVL.

The V call is TRBV30, the J call TRBJ2-7, with 9 bases lining up with TRBD2. The CDR3 covers 13 residues. V shed 4 bases and J 2 bases; nucleotides not matched to a gene: 3. CDR1 is GTSNPN, CDR2 SVGIG, per germline (reference sequence). The CDR3 region has the DNA TGTGCCTGGAATCCTAGCGGGGCCTACGAGCAGTACTTC. This translates into CAWNPSGAYEQYF.

The J gene is TRBJ2-7, the V gene TRBV7-2; 9 bases are shared with TRBD2. Germline loops: CDR1 SGHTA, CDR2 FQGNSA. CDR3 size: 14 residues. The V segment lost 5 bases and the J segment 4 bases; nucleotides outside the gene matches: 6. CDR3 sequence reads: CASSTRAGGYEQYF. CDR3 coding DNA: TGTGCCAGCAGCACGAGGGCGGGAGGGTACGAGCAGTACTTC.

This sequence joins TRBV6-5 and TRBJ2-7, with D possibly being TRBD1 (5 bases). The germline V gene has CDR1 MNHEY and CDR2 SVGAGI. This CDR3 is 14 amino acids long. V lost 10 bases, J lost 2 bases, and 18 bases lay in between. This CDR3 reads CATSRQGPAYEQYF. Written as DNA, the CDR3 is TGTGCCACCTCTCGCCAGGGCCCTGCCTACGAGCAGTACTTC.

The V gene is TRBV10-1, the J gene TRBJ1-4, with D perhaps matching TRBD1 (5 bases). The V end was cut by 6 bases, the J end by 8 bases, with 16 bases between. The CDR3 sequence is 14 residues long. Germline V gene data show CDR1 as WNHNN and CDR2 as SYGVQD (reference sequence). This CDR3 reads CASSPPGRWEKLFF. The CDR3 DNA reads as TGCGCCAGCAGCCCCCCAGGGCGGTGGGAAAAACTGTTTTTT.

The rearrangement joins TRBV7-2 to TRBJ2-5; 10 nucleotides line up with TRBD2. The CDR3 length is 15 residues. J was trimmed by 5 bases and V by 2 bases; bases with no gene match: 5. The germline V gene encodes CDR1 SGHTA and CDR2 FQGNSA. DNA for the CDR3: TGTGCCAGCAGCTTAAATGGAGCGGGAGGGGAGACCCAGTACTTC. Protein product: CASSLNGAGGETQYF.

The rearrangement joins TRBV6-1 to TRBJ1-6; D gene uncertain. Trimming stripped 3 bases from V and 5 bases from J, with 5 bases between. Germline values: CDR1 MNHNS, CDR2 SASEGT. The CDR3 has 13 residues. In DNA form, the CDR3 reads TGTGCCAGCAGTGAGGCAGATAATTCACCCCTCCACTTT. Protein: CASSEADNSPLHF.

This chain connects TRBV11-3 to TRBJ2-2, with D possibly being TRBD1 (5 bases). V dropped 3 bases and J dropped 3 bases, with 11 bases sitting between them. This CDR3 region has 15 residues. Looked up from germline, CDR1 is SGHNT and CDR2 is YENEEA. The CDR3 region has the DNA TGTGCCAGCAGCTTTGGCCAGGGTCACACCGGGGAGCTGTTTTTT. Its translation is CASSFGQGHTGELFF.

This chain connects TRBV2 to TRBJ1-3; D is ambiguous. The germline V gene encodes CDR1 SNHLY and CDR2 FYNNEI. The CDR3 runs 17 residues. V was pared by 3 bases and J by 0 bases, with 15 bases between. The CDR3 sequence: CASSDLGRRTSGNTIYF. The CDR3 DNA is TGTGCCAGCAGTGATTTGGGCAGGCGAACCTCTGGAAACACCATATATTTT.

The chain employs TRBV9 and TRBJ1-3, with 9 nucleotides matching TRBD1. Losses at the gene ends were 0 bases for V and 8 bases for J; bases not matched to a gene: 3. The CDR3 extends over 14 amino acids. Germline V lookup: CDR1 SGDLS, CDR2 YYNGEE. The CDR3 nucleotides are TGTGCCAGCAGCGTAGGGTGGACAGGGGACACCATATATTTT. It yields the protein CASSVGWTGDTIYF. The full variable domain, in which reference TRBV9 and TRBJ1-3 provide the parts outside the CDR3, is DSGVTQTPKHLITATGQRVTLRCSPRSGDLSVYWYQQSLDQGLQFLIQYYNGEERAKGNILERFSAQQFPDLHSELNLSSLELGDSALYFCASSVGWTGDTIYFGEGSWLTVV.

In its sample, this clone was seen a few times. The V call is TRBV30, the J call TRBJ1-2, with a weak D call TRBD1 (5 bases). The CDR3 runs 12 residues. Germline V gene sequence: CDR1 GTSNPN, CDR2 SVGIG (reference sequence). V lost 1 base and J lost 5, with 8 bases in between. As DNA, the CDR3 is TGTGCCTGGAGTGGTGGGGCATATGGCTACACCTTC. It is translated as CAWSGGAYGYTF.

The rearrangement links TRBV9 to TRBJ2-1; 11 nucleotides align to TRBD2. The CDR3 is 17 amino acids. CDR1 and CDR2 (germline): SGDLS, YYNGEE. The J segment lost 7 bases and the V segment lost 1 base, leaving 10 bases of the junction unmatched. The CDR3 loop is CASSVNWRGTSGNEQFF. The CDR3 DNA reads as TGTGCCAGCAGCGTAAATTGGAGAGGGACTAGCGGTAATGAGCAGTTCTTC. The variable domain in full, with the rest retrieved from reference TRBV9 and TRBJ2-1, is DSGVTQTPKHLITATGQRVTLRCSPRSGDLSVYWYQQSLDQGLQFLIQYYNGEERAKGNILERFSAQQFPDLHSELNLSSLELGDSALYFCASSVNWRGTSGNEQFFGPGTRLTVL.

The rearrangement links TRBV5-5 to TRBJ1-5, with 7 bases lining up with TRBD1. Losses at the gene ends were 4 bases for V and 2 bases for J; bases not matched to a gene: 12. The CDR3 runs to 17 residues. Germline values: CDR1 SGHKS, CDR2 YYEKEE (reference sequence). The CDR3 spells CASSPTEYRGRNQPQHF. The CDR3 DNA reads as TGTGCCAGCAGCCCAACCGAATACAGGGGACGCAATCAGCCCCAGCATTTT.